The source of this T cell receptor (beta chain) is a study of T cell responses to AZD1222 COVID-19 vaccine. At the level of the study: Some second doses came at about 4 weeks and others at about 12 weeks; these were pooled. Points from the study as a whole: Vaccine-associated CD4 TCRs spanned spike, dominant at 160-218 and 743-854. Reports say nearly half of spike-specific TCRs go after unmutated variant regions. Two AZD1222 administrations were followed by greater Spike-specific TCR breadth and depth.

Details on this clone: The antigen remains unidentified.

Sequencing used immunoSEQ multiplex PCR; TCRdb keeps in-frame clones, though not all of them. The sample includes some 100,000 clones, about nine tenths of them seen just once. CDR1 and CDR2 (germline): SGHRS, YFSETQ. The CDR3 extends over 14 amino acids. Trimming took 3 bases from V and 7 from J, leaving 13 bases between them. The chain recombines TRBV5-1 with TRBJ2-2; D is undetermined. The sequence came from an adult in good health. The source was peripheral blood, collected on day 0 of AZD1222 vaccination. Here the CDR3 DNA reads TGCGCCAGCAGCTCACACACTCTTGGCGGGGAGCTGTTTTTT. Amino acid sequence: CASSSHTLGGELFF.